Listed below are T cell receptor beta chains from one sample, sequenced in a study of blood T cell repertoires in COVID-19. TCRdb keeps only in-frame clones here, not all; method: immunoSEQ multiplex PCR. The sample has around 470,000 clones, 90% seen once; the top ten hold approximately 0.65%. Sample: PBMCs or T cells enriched from blood (not recorded which). These receptors were collected from a man between 18 and 35 years old who had recovered from COVID-19. The CDR3 runs from the conserved cysteine through the conserved F or W. A D gene is named only where the DNA matches it firmly. Part of the rows lack a size; the others show once, few, many or a class for expanded clones.

>TRBJ2-7|NA|TRBV7-8|TRBD2|16
TGTGCCAGCAGCTCCGGACTAGCGGGAGTATACTACGAGCAGTACTTC
CASSSGLAGVYYEQYF
>TRBJ2-3|NA|TRBV29-1|TRBD2|15
TGCAGCGTTGAAGGAAGCGGGGGACCGACAGATACGCAGTATTTT
CSVEGSGGPTDTQYF
>TRBJ1-6|NA|TRBV2|NA|16
TGTGCCAGCTCCCCAAATGCGGCAGGGCGCAATTCACCCCTCCACTTT
CASSPNAAGRNSPLHF
>TRBJ1-5|NA|TRBV2|TRBD1|15
TGTGCCAGCAGTGGGGACAGGGGGAAAAATCAGCCCCAGCATTTT
CASSGDRGKNQPQHF
>TRBJ1-1|NA|TRBV7-3|NA|13
TGTGCCAGCAGCCTCCAGGGTTCCACTGAAGCTTTCTTT
CASSLQGSTEAFF
>TRBJ1-1|NA|TRBV7-2|TRBD1|16
TGTGCCAGCAGCAAGACGACAGGGGCGAAGAACACTGAAGCTTTCTTT
CASSKTTGAKNTEAFF
>TRBJ2-5|NA|TRBV27|NA|16
TGTGCCAGCAGGCTAACGGGCAGGGGCGCCGGAGAGACCCAGTACTTC
CASRLTGRGAGETQYF
>TRBJ1-1|NA|TRBV6-5|TRBD1|14
TGTGCCAGCAGGGCCGGGACAGGGGGCTCGGGAGCTTTCTTT
CASRAGTGGSGAFF
>TRBJ2-3|NA|TRBV2|NA|16
TGTGCCAGCAGTGCTCCCCTGGGCGGGGTCACAGATACGCAGTATTTT
CASSAPLGGVTDTQYF
>TRBJ1-3|NA|TRBV15|TRBD1|14
TGTGCCACCAGTCAGCCGGGACAGGGAAACACCATATATTTT
CATSQPGQGNTIYF
>TRBJ2-1|NA|TRBV7-2|TRBD2|16
TGTGCCAGCAACACCCCAGGCGGACTAGCGGAGGGTGAGCAGTTCTTC
CASNTPGGLAEGEQFF
>TRBJ2-7|NA|TRBV10-2|TRBD1|12
TGCGCCAGCCCCGGACAGGGAGAAAAGCAGTACTTC
CASPGQGEKQYF
>TRBJ1-2|NA|TRBV18|NA|14
TGTGCCAGCTCACCGCCGGGAACAGGGTATGGCTACACCTTC
CASSPPGTGYGYTF
>TRBJ2-1|NA|TRBV14|TRBD1|15
TGTGCCAGCAGCCAGGGACAGCTAAAATACAATGAGCAGTTCTTC
CASSQGQLKYNEQFF
>TRBJ2-7|NA|TRBV9|TRBD2|15
TGTGCCAGCAGCGTAGAAGCGGGAGTTGCCCACGAGCAGTACTTC
CASSVEAGVAHEQYF
>TRBJ2-1|NA|TRBV9|NA|14
TGTGCCAGCAGCGTAGGTCAGGGTTACAATGAGCAGTTCTTC
CASSVGQGYNEQFF
>TRBJ2-7|NA|TRBV6-2/TRBV6-3|TRBD2|16
TGTGCCAGCAGTCCACTTAGCGGGGGTCGCTCCTACGAGCAGTACTTC
CASSPLSGGRSYEQYF
>TRBJ1-2|NA|TRBV10-1|TRBD1|12
TGCGCCAGCAGTGGGGACAGATATGGCTACACCTTC
CASSGDRYGYTF
>TRBJ2-1|NA|TRBV7-9|TRBD1|14
TGTGCCAGCAGCTCACGGACAGGGCCACTTGAGCAGTTCTTC
CASSSRTGPLEQFF
>TRBJ2-7|NA|TRBV10-3|TRBD1|14
TGTGCCATCAGTGGCGGGACAGGAGATTACGAGCAGTACTTC
CAISGGTGDYEQYF
>TRBJ1-3|NA|TRBV5-5|TRBD1|14
TGTGCCAGCAGCCCTGGGACAGGGCAAAACACCATATATTTT
CASSPGTGQNTIYF
>TRBJ2-3|NA|TRBV5-1|NA|14
TGCGCCAGCAGCAGAACTACTAGCACAGATACGCAGTATTTT
CASSRTTSTDTQYF
>TRBJ2-1|NA|TRBV4-1|TRBD2|16
TGCGCCAGCAGCCAGATAATAGCGGGGTCGGTTCATGAGCAGTTCTTC
CASSQIIAGSVHEQFF
>TRBJ1-1|NA|TRBV4-1|TRBD1|14
TGCGCCAGCAGCCTGACAGGGTTGGGCACTGAAGCTTTCTTT
CASSLTGLGTEAFF
>TRBJ2-3|once|TRBV9|TRBD2|14
TGTGCCAGCAGCCTAGCGGGAGGCACAGATACGCAGTATTTT
CASSLAGGTDTQYF
>TRBJ1-4|NA|TRBV5-5|NA|14
TGTGCCAGCGCCTGGGGACTGGTTAATGAAAAACTGTTTTTT
CASAWGLVNEKLFF
>TRBJ2-7|NA|TRBV7-2|NA|16
TGTGCCAGCAGCTTAGGCTACGCGGGAAATAGGTACGAGCAGTACTTC
CASSLGYAGNRYEQYF
>TRBJ2-1|NA|TRBV5-1|TRBD2|16
TGCGCCAGCAGCTTGGCCGCGGGAGCGGGATCGATTGAGCAGTTCTTC
CASSLAAGAGSIEQFF
>TRBJ2-3|once|TRBV12-5|NA|15
TGTGCTAGTGGTCTCGGGGACTCGCTAGGAGATACGCAGTATTTT
CASGLGDSLGDTQYF
>TRBJ2-2|NA|TRBV5-1|TRBD1|13
TGCGCCAGCGGGACAGGGAGCACCGGGGAGCTGTTTTTT
CASGTGSTGELFF
>TRBJ2-5|NA|TRBV11-2|NA|15
TGTGCCAGCAGCTTAGATTTGAGGATGCGGGAGACCCAGTACTTC
CASSLDLRMRETQYF
>TRBJ1-1|once|TRBV12-3/TRBV12-4|NA|13
TGTGCCAGCACGGGGAGGGTTAGGGGGGAAGCTTTCTTT
CASTGRVRGEAFF
>TRBJ2-5|NA|TRBV7-2|TRBD2|16
TGTGCCAGCAGCTTAGCCAGCGGGGACCTCCAAGAGACCCAGTACTTC
CASSLASGDLQETQYF
>TRBJ2-7|NA|TRBV14|TRBD2|17
TGTGCCAGCAGCCGCCTCACCCGACTAGCGGGGGCATACGAGCAGTACTTC
CASSRLTRLAGAYEQYF
>TRBJ1-1|NA|TRBV25-1|TRBD1|13
TGTGCCAGCACAGACAGGGTGATAACTGAAGCTTTCTTT
CASTDRVITEAFF
>TRBJ1-5|NA|TRBV27|TRBD1|15
TGTGCCAGCAGTTCCGGGACAGGGCTTCGTCAGCCCCAGCATTTT
CASSSGTGLRQPQHF
>TRBJ2-3|NA|TRBV28|NA|15
TGTGCCAGCAGTGTCTCCGGGGAACTCACAGATACGCAGTATTTT
CASSVSGELTDTQYF
>TRBJ2-4|NA|TRBV15|NA|16
TGTGCCACCGGGACTGAAAGCTTGATAGCCAAAAACATTCAGTACTTC
CATGTESLIAKNIQYF
>TRBJ2-1|NA|TRBV1|NA|17
TGCACCAGCAGCAAACCGGGACTAGCGGGGCTATACAATGAGCAGTTCTTC
CTSSKPGLAGLYNEQFF
>TRBJ1-2|NA|TRBV6-1|NA|14
TGTGCCAGCAGTGAAGCTGCGGCAGCATATGGCTACACCTTC
CASSEAAAAYGYTF